This is a list of T cell receptor beta chains from one sample in a study of control samples from healthy donors and cancer patients. The repertoire was sequenced with immunoSEQ multiplex PCR; TCRdb's copy has only in-frame clones and lacks some. The table lists 150,000 to 200,000 clones, around 90% of them singletons. Sequenced: blood. Receptors originate from a woman in her fifties or sixties in good health. Each CDR3 is given without its conserved first and last residue. Some rows mark clone size as missing; the rest say once, few, many or name a class of expanded clone.

TRBV10-3	TRBJ2-5	.	AISLGGAETQY
TRBV12-3/TRBV12-4	TRBJ2-3	.	ASSPGGGDTQY
TRBV29-1	TRBJ1-2	.	SVNAVGDRDYGYT
TRBV5-4	TRBJ2-5	.	ASSSSEETQY
TRBV6-5	TRBJ1-2	.	ASIPGTGYGYT
TRBV6-2/TRBV6-3	TRBJ2-5	.	ASSHPQTTQQETQY
TRBV28	TRBJ1-5	once	AGGETGAQPQH
TRBV24-1	TRBJ2-2	.	ATAPNNHRRELF
TRBV12-3/TRBV12-4	TRBJ1-2	.	ASSFGTGYGYT
TRBV20-1	TRBJ2-7	once	SAPEGEQY
TRBV27	TRBJ1-3	.	ASSLNRSWNTIY
TRBV5-6	TRBJ2-5	.	ASSWRAPQETQY
TRBV2	TRBJ1-5	.	ASSRAVAGMVVYRNQPQH
TRBV9	TRBJ2-2	.	ASSVVETGNTGELF
TRBV11-3	TRBJ2-1	.	ASSSPAYNEQF
TRBV9	TRBJ1-3	once	ASSGGYGNTIY
TRBV9	TRBJ2-1	.	ASSVGYKRINEQF
TRBV5-6	TRBJ1-5	.	ASSVTGRNQPQH
TRBV7-2	TRBJ1-2	.	ASSLGQGIDGYT
TRBV11-2	TRBJ2-5	.	ASSFSTSGGGETQY
TRBV5-4	TRBJ2-5	.	ATSEKRAQETQY
TRBV7-2	TRBJ1-1	.	ASSLGGGIEAF
TRBV4-2	TRBJ2-1	.	ASSRGTGGGYNEQF
TRBV6-6	TRBJ2-5	.	ASTRGTEETQY
TRBV27	TRBJ1-6	.	ASTTTGAFGPLH
TRBV7-2	TRBJ1-4	.	ASSLFGGNEKLF
TRBV7-8	TRBJ1-5	.	ASSPYGIAGSNQPQH
TRBV15	TRBJ1-4	.	ATSRQATNEKLF
TRBV7-9	TRBJ1-5	.	ASSSGTGRAQPQH
TRBV3-1/TRBV3-2	TRBJ2-5	.	ASTQLAGGTSGFQETQY
TRBV5-1	TRBJ2-1	.	ASSLRVSRTSGRYNEQF
TRBV27	TRBJ2-2	.	ASSFSGNTGELF
TRBV18	TRBJ2-1	.	ASSGTVVNEQF
TRBV3-1/TRBV3-2	TRBJ2-7	.	ASSQQGDSRYEQY
TRBV7-7	TRBJ2-5	.	ASSQQTGGYETQY
TRBV6-5	TRBJ2-5	.	ASSSGLAGDGTQY
TRBV28	TRBJ1-2	.	ASSLSRVGNGYT
TRBV6-6	TRBJ1-1	.	ASSYTTEYTEAF